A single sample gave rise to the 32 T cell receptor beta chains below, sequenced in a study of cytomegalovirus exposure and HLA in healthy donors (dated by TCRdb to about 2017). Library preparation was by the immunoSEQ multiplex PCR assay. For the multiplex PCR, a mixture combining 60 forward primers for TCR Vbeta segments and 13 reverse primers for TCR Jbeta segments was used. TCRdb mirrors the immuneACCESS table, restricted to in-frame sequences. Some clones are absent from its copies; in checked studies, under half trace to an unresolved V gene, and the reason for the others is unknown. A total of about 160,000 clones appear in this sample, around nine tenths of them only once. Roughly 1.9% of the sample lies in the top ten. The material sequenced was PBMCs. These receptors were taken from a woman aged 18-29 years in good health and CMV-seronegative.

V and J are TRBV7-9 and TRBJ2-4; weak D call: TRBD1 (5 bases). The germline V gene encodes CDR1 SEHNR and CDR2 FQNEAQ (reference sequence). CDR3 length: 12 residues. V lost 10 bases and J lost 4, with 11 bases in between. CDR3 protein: CATSGIKNIQYF. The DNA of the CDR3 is TGTGCCACTTCAGGGATTAAAAACATTCAGTACTTC.

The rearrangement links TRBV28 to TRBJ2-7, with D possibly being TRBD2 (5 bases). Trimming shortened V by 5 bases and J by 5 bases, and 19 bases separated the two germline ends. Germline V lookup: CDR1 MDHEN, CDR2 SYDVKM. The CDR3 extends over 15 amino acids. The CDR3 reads CASSLPEVGGHEQYF. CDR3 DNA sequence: TGTGCCAGCAGTCTCCCGGAGGTAGGAGGCCACGAGCAGTACTTC.

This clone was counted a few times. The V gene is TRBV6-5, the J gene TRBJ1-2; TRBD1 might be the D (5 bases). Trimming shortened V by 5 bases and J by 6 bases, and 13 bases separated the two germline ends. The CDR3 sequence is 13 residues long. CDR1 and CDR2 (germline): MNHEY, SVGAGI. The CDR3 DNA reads TGTGCCAGCAGTGGGAGGGCAGGGCATGGCTACACCTTC. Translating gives CASSGRAGHGYTF.

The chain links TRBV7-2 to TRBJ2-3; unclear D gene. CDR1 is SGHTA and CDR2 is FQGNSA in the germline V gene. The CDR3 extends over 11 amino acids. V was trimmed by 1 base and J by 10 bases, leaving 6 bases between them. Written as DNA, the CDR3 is TGTGCCAGCAGCTTAGATATAGCGCAGTATTTT. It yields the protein CASSLDIAQYF.

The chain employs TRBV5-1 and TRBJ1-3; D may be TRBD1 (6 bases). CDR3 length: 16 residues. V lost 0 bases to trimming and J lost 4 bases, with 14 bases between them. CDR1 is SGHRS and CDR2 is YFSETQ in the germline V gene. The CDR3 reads CASSLGLRGSGNTIYF. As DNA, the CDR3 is TGCGCCAGCAGCTTGGGCTTGAGGGGGTCCGGAAACACCATATATTTT.

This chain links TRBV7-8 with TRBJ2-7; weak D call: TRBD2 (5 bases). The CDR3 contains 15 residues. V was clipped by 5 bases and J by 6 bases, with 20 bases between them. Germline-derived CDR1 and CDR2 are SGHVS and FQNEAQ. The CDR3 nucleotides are TGTGCCAGCAGCCCCCGCCCTAGCCTAATTTCCGAGCAGTACTTC. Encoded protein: CASSPRPSLISEQYF.

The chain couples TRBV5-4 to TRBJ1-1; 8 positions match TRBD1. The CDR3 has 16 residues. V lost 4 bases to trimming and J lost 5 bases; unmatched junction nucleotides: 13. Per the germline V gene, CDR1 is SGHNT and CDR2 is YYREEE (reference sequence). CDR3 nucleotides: TGTGCCAGCAGCCCGGGAATAGGACAGGGAAGGACTGAAGCTTTCTTT. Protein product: CASSPGIGQGRTEAFF.

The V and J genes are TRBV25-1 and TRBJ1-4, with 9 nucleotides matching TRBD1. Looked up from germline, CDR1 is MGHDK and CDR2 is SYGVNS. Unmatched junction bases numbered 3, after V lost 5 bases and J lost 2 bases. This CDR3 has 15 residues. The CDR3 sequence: CASSRQGGTNEKLFF. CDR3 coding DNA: TGTGCCAGCAGTCGACAGGGGGGGACTAATGAAAAACTGTTTTTT.

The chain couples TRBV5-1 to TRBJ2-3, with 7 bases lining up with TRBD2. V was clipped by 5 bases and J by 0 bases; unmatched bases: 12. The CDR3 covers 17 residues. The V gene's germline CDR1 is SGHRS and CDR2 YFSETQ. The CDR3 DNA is TGCGCCAGCAGGCGGCCGGAGGCGGGGGAAAGCACAGATACGCAGTATTTT. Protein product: CASRRPEAGESTDTQYF.

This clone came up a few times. CDR3 DNA sequence: TGTGCCAGCAGCTACAACATGAACACTGAAGCTTTCTTT. As protein: CASSYNMNTEAFF. The V and J genes are TRBV5-6 and TRBJ1-1, with unresolved D. V lost 3 bases and J 0 bases, leaving 6 bases between the germline ends. CDR1 is SGHDT and CDR2 is YYEEEE in the germline V gene. The CDR3 is 13 amino acids.

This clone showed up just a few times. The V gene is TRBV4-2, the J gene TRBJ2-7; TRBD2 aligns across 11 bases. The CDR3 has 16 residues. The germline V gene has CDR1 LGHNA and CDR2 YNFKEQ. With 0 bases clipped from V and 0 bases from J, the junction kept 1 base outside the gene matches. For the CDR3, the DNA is TGTGCCAGCAGCCAAGATGGGACTAGCGGCTCCTACGAGCAGTACTTC. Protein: CASSQDGTSGSYEQYF.

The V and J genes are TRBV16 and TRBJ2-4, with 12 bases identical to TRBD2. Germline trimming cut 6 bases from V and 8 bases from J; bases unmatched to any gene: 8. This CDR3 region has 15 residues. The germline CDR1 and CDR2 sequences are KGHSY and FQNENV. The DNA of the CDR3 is TGTGCCAGCAGTCGACTAGCGGGAGACCCGTACATTCAGTACTTC. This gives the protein CASSRLAGDPYIQYF. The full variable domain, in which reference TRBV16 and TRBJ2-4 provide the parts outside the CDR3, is GEEVAQTPKHLVRGEGQKAKLYCAPIKGHSYVFWYQQVLKNEFKFLISFQNENVFDETGMPKERFSAKCLPNSPCSLEIQATKLEDSAVYFCASSRLAGDPYIQYFGAGTRLSVL.

The CDR3 nucleotides are TGTGCCAGCAGCGTAGAAGAGGCCCGGGTCTCTGGAAACACCATATATTTT. The encoded protein is CASSVEEARVSGNTIYF. The J gene is TRBJ1-3, the V gene TRBV9; no firm D call. V was cut by 0 bases and J by 0 bases, with 13 bases left in between. CDR1 and CDR2 from the germline V gene are SGDLS and YYNGEE. The CDR3 runs to 17 residues.

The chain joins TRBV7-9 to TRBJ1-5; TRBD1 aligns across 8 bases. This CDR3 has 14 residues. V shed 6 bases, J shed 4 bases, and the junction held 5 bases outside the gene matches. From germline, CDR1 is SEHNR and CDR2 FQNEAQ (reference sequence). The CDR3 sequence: CASSSGQGNQPQHF. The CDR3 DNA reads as TGTGCCAGCAGTTCAGGACAGGGAAATCAGCCCCAGCATTTT.

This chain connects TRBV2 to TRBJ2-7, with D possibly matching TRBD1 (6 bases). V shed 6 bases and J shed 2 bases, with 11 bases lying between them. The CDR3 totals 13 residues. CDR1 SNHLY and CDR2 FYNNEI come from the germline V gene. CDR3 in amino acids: CASSRDIPYEQYF. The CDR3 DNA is TGTGCCAGCAGCCGGGACATTCCCTACGAGCAGTACTTC. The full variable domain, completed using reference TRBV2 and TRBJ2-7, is EPEVTQTPSHQVTQMGQEVILRCVPISNHLYFYWYRQILGQKVEFLVSFYNNEISEKSEIFDDQFSVERPDGSNFTLKIRSTKLEDSAMYFCASSRDIPYEQYFGPGTRLTVT.

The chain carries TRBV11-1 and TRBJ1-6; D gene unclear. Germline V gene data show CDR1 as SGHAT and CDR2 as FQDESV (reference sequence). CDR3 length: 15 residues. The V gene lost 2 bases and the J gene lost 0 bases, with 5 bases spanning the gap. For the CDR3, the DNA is TGTGCCAGCAGCTTAACGAGCTCCTATAATTCACCCCTCCACTTT. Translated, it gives CASSLTSSYNSPLHF. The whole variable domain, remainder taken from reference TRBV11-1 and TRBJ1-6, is EAEVAQSPRYKITEKSQAVAFWCDPISGHATLYWYRQILGQGPELLVQFQDESVVDDSQLPKDRFSAERLKGVDSTLKIQPAELGDSAMYLCASSLTSSYNSPLHFGNGTRLTVT.

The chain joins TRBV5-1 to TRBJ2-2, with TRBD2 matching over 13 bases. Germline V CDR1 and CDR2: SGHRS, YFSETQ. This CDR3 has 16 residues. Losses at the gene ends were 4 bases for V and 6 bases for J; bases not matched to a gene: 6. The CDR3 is CASSLGLAGDSGELFF. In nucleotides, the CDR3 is TGCGCCAGCAGCCTAGGACTAGCGGGAGACTCCGGGGAGCTGTTTTTT.

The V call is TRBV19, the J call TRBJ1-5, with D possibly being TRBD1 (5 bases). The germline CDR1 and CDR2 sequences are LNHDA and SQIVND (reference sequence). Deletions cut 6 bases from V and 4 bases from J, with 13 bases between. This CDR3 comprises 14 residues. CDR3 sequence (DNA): TGTGCCAGTAGAAATACTCCAGGGAATCAGCCCCAGCATTTT. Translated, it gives CASRNTPGNQPQHF.

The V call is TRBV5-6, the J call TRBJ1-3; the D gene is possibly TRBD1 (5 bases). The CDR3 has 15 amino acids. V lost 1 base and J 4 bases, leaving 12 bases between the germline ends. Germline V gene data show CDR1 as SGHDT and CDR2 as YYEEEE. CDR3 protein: CASSLYFRGGNTIYF. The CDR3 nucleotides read TGTGCCAGCAGCTTGTACTTTAGGGGAGGAAACACCATATATTTT.

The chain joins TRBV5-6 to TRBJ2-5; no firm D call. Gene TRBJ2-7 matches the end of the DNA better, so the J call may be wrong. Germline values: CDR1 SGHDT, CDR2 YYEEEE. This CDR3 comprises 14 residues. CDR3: CASSIRRGVREQYF. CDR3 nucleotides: TGTGCCAGCAGCATCCGGCGTGGAGTTCGCGAGCAGTACTTC.

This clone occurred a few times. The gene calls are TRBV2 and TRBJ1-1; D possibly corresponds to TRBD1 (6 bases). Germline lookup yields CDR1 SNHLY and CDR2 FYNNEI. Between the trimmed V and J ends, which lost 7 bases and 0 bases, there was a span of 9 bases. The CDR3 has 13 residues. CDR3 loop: CASNREVNTEAFF. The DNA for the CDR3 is TGTGCCAGCAACAGGGAAGTGAACACTGAAGCTTTCTTT.

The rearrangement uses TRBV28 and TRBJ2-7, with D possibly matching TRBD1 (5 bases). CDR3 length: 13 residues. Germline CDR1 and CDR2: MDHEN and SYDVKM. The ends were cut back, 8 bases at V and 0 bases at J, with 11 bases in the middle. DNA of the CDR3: TGTGCCAGCGGCCAAGACAGCTCCTACGAGCAGTACTTC. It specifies CASGQDSSYEQYF.

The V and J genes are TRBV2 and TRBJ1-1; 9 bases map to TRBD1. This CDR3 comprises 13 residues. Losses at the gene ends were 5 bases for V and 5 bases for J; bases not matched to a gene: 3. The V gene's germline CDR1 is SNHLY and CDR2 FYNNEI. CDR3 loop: CASSNDRGTEAFF. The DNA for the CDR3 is TGTGCCAGCAGTAATGACAGGGGGACTGAAGCTTTCTTT.

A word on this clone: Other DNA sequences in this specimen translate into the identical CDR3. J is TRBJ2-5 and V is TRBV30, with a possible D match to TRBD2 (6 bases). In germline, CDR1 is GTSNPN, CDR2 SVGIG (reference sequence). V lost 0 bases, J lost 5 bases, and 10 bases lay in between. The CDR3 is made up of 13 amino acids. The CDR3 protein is CAWSVGGSETQYF. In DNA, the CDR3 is TGTGCCTGGAGTGTAGGAGGGTCGGAGACCCAGTACTTC.

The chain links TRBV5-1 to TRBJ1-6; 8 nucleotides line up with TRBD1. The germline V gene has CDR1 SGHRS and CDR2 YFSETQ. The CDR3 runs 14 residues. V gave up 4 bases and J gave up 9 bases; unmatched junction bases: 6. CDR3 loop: CASSVDRVGSPLHF. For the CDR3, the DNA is TGCGCCAGCAGCGTGGACAGGGTAGGTTCACCCCTCCACTTT.

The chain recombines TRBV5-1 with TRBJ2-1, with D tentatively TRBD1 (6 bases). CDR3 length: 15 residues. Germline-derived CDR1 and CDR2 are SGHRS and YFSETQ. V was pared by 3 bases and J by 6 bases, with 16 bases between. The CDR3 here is CASSWLGAGSNEQFF. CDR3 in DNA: TGCGCCAGCAGCTGGCTGGGGGCAGGAAGCAATGAGCAGTTCTTC.

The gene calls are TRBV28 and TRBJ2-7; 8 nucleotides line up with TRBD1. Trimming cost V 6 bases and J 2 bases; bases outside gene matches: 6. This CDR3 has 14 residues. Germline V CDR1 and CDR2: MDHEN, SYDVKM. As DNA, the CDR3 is TGTGCCAGCAGATTGACAGGGGAGGCCTACGAGCAGTACTTC. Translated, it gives CASRLTGEAYEQYF.

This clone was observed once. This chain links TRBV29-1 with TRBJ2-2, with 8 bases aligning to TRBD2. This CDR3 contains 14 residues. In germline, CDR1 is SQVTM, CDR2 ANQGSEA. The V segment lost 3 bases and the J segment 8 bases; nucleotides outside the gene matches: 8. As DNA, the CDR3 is TGCAGCGTTGACGGGGGGGCCCAGACAGGGGAGCTGTTTTTT. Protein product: CSVDGGAQTGELFF.

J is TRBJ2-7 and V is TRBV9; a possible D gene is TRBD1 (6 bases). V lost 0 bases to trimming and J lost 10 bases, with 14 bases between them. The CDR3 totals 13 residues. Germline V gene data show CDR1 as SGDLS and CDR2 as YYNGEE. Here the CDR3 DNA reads TGTGCCAGCAGCGTAGGATGGGACAACAGTCAGTACTTC. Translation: CASSVGWDNSQYF.

The CDR3 DNA is TGCGCCAGCAGCCAAACTCCCGGGACAGGGGATGAGACCCAGTACTTC. Protein sequence: CASSQTPGTGDETQYF. The chain joins TRBV4-1 to TRBJ2-5; 10 nucleotides line up with TRBD1. This CDR3 region has 16 residues. Germline V gene lookup returns CDR1 MGHRA and CDR2 YSYEKL. V shed 2 bases and J 5 bases; nucleotides not matched to a gene: 8.

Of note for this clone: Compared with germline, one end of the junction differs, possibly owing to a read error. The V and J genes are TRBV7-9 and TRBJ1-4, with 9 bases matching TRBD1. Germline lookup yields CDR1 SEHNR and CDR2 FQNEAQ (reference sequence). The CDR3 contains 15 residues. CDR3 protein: CSSSLGDRVPEKLFF. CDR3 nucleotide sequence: TGTTCCAGCAGCTTAGGGGACAGGGTGCCGGAAAAACTGTTTTTT. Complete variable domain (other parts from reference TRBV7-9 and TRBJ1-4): DTGVSQNPRHKITKRGQNVTFRCDPISEHNRLYWYRQTLGQGPEFLTYFQNEAQLEKSRLLSDRFSAERPKGSFSTLEIQRTEQGDSAMYLCSSSLGDRVPEKLFFGSGTQLSVL.

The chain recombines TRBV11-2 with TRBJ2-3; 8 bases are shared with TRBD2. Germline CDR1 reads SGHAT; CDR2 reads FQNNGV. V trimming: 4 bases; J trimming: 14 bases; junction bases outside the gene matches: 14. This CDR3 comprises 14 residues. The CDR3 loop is CASSSRGSGDHPYF. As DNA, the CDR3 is TGTGCCAGCAGCTCCCGGGGTAGCGGGGATCATCCGTATTTT.